This T cell receptor beta chain was sequenced during a study of blood T cell repertoires in COVID-19. Across the study: The United States, Italy and Spain supplied acute and convalescent COVID-19 samples. T cells, B-cell-depleted T cells, or PBMCs provided the cDNA or gDNA that served as material.

In the study's own analysis: Cell counts per sample came from amplifying reference gene primers. The assay was immunoSEQ multiplex PCR, and TCRdb's table has in-frame clones only and misses some. The V and J calls and the clone size are those of that table, but D and trimming were determined from the DNA. The sample lists 120,000 to 150,000 clones, around 82% occurring once. The specimen was peripheral blood. This receptor was taken from a man in his 60s with active or convalescent COVID-19.

As DNA, the CDR3 is TGTGCCAGCAGCCCGTTAGGGGCGGGATTCCACAATGAGCAGTTCTTC. Its protein product is CASSPLGAGFHNEQFF. This chain connects TRBV7-9 to TRBJ2-1, with D possibly being TRBD2 (6 bases). Between the trimmed V and J ends, which lost 5 bases and 5 bases, there was a span of 19 bases. The germline CDR1 and CDR2 sequences are SEHNR and FQNEAQ (reference sequence). The CDR3 has 16 residues.